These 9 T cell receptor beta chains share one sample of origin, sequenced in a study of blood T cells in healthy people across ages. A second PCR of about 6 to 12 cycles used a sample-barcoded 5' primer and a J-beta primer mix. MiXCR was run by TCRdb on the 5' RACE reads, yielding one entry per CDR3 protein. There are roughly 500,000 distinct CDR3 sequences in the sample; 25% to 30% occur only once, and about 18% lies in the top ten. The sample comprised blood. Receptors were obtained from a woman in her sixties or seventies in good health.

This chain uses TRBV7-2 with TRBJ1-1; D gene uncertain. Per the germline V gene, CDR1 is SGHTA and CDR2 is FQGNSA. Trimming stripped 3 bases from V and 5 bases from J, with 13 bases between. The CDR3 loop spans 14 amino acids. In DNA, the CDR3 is TGTGCCAGCAGCTTCTACGGGGAAGGAACTGAAGCTTTCTTT. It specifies CASSFYGEGTEAFF.

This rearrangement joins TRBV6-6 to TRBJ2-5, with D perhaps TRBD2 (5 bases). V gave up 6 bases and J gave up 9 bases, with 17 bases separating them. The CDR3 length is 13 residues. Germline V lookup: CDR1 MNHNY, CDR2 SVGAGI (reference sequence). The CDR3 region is CASSSIESEAQYF. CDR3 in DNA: TGTGCCAGCAGCTCTATAGAATCGGAGGCCCAGTACTTC.

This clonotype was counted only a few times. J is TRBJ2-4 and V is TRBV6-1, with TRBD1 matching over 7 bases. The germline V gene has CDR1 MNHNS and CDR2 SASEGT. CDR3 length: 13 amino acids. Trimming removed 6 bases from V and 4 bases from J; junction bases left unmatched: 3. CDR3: CASRPQGKNIQYF. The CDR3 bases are TGTGCCAGCAGACCACAGGGGAAAAACATTCAGTACTTC.

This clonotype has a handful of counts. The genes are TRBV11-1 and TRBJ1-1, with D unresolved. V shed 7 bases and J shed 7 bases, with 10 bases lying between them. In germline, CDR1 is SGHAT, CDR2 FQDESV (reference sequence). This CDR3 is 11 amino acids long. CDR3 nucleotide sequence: TGTGCCAGCATGCGTATGGGTGAAGCTTTCTTT. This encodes CASMRMGEAFF.

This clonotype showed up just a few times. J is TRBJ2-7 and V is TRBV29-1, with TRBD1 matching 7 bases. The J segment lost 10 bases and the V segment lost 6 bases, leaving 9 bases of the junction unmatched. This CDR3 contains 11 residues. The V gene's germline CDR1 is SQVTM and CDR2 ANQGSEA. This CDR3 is CSVRLGDSQYF. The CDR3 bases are TGCAGCGTGAGACTGGGGGACAGTCAGTACTTC.

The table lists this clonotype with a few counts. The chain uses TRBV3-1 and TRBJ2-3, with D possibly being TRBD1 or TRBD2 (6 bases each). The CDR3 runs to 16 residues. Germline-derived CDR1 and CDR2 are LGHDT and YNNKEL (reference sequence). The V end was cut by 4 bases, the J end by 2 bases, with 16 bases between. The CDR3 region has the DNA TGTGCCAGCAGCCCCTTAAAGAGGGGGGACACAGATACGCAGTATTTT. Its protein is CASSPLKRGDTDTQYF.

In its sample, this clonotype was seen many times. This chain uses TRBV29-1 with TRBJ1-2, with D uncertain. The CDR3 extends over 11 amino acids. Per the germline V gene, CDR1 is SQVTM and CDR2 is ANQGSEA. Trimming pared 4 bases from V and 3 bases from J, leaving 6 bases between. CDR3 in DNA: TGCAGCGTTGGACAAGACTATGGCTACACCTTC. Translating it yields CSVGQDYGYTF.

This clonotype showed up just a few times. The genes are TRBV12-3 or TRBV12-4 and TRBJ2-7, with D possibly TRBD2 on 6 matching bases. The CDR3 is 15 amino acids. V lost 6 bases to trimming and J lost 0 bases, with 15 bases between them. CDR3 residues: CASSIRDWGSYEQYF. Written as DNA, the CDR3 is TGTGCCAGCAGCATCCGGGACTGGGGCTCCTACGAGCAGTACTTC.

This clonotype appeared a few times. CDR3 protein: CSARQPNTGELFF. CDR3 coding DNA: TGCAGTGCTAGACAACCAAACACCGGGGAGCTGTTTTTT. The chain links TRBV20-1 to TRBJ2-2, with no clear D. The V end was cut by 2 bases, the J end by 2 bases, with 6 bases between. The CDR3 spans 13 residues. Germline V CDR1 and CDR2: DFQATT, SNEGSKA (reference sequence).